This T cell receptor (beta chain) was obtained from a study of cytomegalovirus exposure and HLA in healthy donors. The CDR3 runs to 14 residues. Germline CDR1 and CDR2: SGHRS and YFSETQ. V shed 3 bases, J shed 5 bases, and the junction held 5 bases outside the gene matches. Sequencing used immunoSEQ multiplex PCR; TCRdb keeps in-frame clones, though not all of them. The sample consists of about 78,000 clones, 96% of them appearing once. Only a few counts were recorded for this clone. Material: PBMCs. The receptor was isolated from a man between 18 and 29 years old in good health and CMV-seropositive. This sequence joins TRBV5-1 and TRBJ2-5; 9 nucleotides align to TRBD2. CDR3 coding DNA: TGCGCCAGCAGCTGGGGGACTAGCCGGGAGACCCAGTACTTC. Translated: CASSWGTSRETQYF.